This TCR beta chain was identified during a study of blood T cell repertoires in COVID-19. Study at large: Spain, Italy and the United States supplied samples that represented acute and convalescent COVID-19. Nucleic acid was either cDNA or gDNA, and it came from T cells, B-cell-depleted T cells, or PBMCs.

The protocol was immunoSEQ multiplex PCR, while the TCRdb copy is restricted to in-frame clones and leaves out a portion. There are 220,000 or so clones in the sample; 65% to 85% occur only once, and approximately 2.9% lies in the top ten. Sequencing was performed on peripheral blood. The TCR comes from a woman aged 25 to 39 who had recovered from COVID-19.

CDR3 residues: CASGLWGGGETQYF. The CDR3 region has the DNA TGTGCTAGTGGTTTGTGGGGAGGAGGAGAGACCCAGTACTTC. This chain uses TRBV12-5 with TRBJ2-5; D is perhaps TRBD2 (6 bases). This CDR3 comprises 14 residues. V lost 2 bases to trimming and J lost 4 bases, with 11 bases between them. From germline, CDR1 is LGHNT and CDR2 FRNRAP.